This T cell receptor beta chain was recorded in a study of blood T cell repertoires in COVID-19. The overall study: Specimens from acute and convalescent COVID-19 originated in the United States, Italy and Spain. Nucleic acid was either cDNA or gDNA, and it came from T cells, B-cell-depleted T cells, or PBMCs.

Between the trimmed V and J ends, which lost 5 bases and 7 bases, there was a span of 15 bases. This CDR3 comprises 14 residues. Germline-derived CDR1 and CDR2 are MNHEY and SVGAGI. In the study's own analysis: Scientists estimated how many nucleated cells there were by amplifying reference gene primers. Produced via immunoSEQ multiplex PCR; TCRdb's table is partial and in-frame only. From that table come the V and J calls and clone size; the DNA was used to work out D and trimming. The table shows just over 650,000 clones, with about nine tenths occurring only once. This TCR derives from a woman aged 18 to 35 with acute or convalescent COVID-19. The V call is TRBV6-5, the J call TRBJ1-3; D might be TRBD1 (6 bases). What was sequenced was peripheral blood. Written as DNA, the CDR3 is TGTGCCAGCAGTCGGGAATACAGGGTGAACACCATATATTTT. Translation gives CASSREYRVNTIYF.